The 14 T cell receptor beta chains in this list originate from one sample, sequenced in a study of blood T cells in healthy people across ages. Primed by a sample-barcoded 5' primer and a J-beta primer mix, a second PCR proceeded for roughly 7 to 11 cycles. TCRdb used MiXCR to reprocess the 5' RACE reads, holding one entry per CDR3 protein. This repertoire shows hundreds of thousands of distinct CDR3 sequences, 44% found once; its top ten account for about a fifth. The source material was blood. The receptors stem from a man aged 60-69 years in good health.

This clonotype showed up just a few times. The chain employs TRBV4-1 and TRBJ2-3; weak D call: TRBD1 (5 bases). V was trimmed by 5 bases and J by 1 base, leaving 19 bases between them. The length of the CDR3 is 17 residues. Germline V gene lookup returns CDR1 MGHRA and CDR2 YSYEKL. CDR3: CASSTAGRHRGTDTQYF. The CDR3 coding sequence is TGCGCCAGCAGCACCGCAGGGCGGCATCGCGGCACAGATACGCAGTATTTT.

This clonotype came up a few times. The CDR3 sequence is CASTPRDLSTDTQYF. As DNA, the CDR3 is TGCGCCAGTACCCCGAGGGACCTTAGCACAGATACGCAGTATTTT. The V and J genes are TRBV4-1 and TRBJ2-3; D is perhaps TRBD1 or TRBD2 (5 bases each). The CDR3 is 15 residues long. Germline CDR1 and CDR2: MGHRA and YSYEKL. V was cut by 9 bases and J by 0 bases, with 16 bases left in between.

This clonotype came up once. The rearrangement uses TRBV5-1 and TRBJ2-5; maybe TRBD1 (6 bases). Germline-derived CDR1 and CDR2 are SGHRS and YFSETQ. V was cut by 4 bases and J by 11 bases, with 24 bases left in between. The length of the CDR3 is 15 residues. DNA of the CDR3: TGCGCCAGCAGCAAGGACGGGACACCCAACAATGAGCAGTACTTC. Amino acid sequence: CASSKDGTPNNEQYF.

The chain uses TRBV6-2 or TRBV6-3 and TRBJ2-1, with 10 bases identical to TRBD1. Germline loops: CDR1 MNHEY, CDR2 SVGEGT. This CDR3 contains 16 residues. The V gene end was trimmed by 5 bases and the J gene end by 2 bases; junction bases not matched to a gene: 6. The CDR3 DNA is TGTGCCAGCAGTCCCGGGACAGGGGTCACCTACAATGAGCAGTTCTTC. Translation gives CASSPGTGVTYNEQFF.

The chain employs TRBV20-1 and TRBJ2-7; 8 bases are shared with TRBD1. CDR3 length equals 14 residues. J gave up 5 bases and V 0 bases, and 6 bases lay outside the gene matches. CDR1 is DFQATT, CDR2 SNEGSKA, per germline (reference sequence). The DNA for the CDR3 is TGCAGTGCTAGAGATGGCCAGGGGGCGGACGAGCAGTACTTC. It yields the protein CSARDGQGADEQYF.

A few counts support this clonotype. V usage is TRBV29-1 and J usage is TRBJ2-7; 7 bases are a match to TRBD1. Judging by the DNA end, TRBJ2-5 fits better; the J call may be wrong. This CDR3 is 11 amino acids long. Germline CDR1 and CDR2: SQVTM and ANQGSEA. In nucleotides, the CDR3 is TGCAGCACCCACAGGGGTGAGACCCAGTACTTC. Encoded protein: CSTHRGETQYF.

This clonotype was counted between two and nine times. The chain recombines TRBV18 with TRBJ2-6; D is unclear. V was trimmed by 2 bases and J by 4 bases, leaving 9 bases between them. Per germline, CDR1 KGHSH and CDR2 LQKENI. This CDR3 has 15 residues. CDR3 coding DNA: TGTGCCAGCTCACCAATGTCTTCCGGGGCCAACGTCCTGACTTTC. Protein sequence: CASSPMSSGANVLTF.

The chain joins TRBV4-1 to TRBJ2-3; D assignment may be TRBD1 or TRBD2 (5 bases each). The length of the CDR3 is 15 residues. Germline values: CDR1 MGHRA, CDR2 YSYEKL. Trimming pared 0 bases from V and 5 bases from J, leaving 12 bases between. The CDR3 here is CASSQDGAGLDTQYF. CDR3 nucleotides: TGCGCCAGCAGCCAAGATGGGGCAGGACTAGATACGCAGTATTTT.

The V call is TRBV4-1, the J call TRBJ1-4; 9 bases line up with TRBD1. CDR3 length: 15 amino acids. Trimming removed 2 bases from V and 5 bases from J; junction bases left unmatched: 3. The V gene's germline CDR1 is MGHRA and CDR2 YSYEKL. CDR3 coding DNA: TGCGCCAGCAGCCAACGGGACAGGGAGAATGAAAAACTGTTTTTT. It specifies CASSQRDRENEKLFF.

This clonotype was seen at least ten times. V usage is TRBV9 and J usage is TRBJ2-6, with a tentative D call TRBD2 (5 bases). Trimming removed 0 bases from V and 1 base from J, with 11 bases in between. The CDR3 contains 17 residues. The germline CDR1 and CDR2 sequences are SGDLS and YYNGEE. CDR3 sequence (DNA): TGTGCCAGCAGCGTAGCTACGGGGAGTTCTGGGGCCAACGTCCTGACTTTC. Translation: CASSVATGSSGANVLTF.

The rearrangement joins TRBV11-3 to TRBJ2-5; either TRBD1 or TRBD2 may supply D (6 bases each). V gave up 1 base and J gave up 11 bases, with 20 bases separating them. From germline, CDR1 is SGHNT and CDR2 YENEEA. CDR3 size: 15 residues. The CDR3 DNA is TGTGCCAGCAGCTTAGGAGGGGGGACATACAATGAGCAGTACTTC. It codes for CASSLGGGTYNEQYF.

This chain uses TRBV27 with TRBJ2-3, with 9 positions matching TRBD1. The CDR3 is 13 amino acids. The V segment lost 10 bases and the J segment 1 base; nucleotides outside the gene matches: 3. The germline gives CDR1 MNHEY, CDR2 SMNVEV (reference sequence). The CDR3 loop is CATRQGGTDTQYF. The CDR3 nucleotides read TGTGCCACCCGACAGGGGGGCACAGATACGCAGTATTTT.

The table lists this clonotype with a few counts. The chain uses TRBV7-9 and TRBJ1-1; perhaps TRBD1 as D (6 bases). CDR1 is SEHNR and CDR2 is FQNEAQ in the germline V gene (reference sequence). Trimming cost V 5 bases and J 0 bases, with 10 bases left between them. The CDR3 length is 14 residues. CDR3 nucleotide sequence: TGTGCCAGCAGCAACAGGGAACTGAACACTGAAGCTTTCTTT. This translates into CASSNRELNTEAFF.

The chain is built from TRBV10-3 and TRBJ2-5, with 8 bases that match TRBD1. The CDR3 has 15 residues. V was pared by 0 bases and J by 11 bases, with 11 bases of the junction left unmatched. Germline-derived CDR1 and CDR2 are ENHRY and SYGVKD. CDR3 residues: CAISESMDRANEQYF. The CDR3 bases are TGTGCCATCAGTGAGTCGATGGACAGGGCCAATGAGCAGTACTTC.